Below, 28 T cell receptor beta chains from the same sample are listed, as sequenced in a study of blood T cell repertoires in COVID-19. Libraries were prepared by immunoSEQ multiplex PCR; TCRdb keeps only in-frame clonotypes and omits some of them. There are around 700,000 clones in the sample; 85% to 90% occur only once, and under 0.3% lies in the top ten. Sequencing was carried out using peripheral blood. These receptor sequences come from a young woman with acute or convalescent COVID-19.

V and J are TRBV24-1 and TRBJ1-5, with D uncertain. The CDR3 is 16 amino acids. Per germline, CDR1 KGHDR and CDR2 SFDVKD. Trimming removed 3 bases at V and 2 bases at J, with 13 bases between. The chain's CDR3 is CATSDGPEAGNQPQHF. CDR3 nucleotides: TGTGCCACCAGTGATGGACCGGAAGCGGGCAATCAGCCCCAGCATTTT.

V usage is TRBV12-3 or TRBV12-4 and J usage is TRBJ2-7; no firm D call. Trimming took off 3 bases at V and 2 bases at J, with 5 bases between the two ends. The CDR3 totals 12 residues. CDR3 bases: TGTGCCAGCAGTTTCCCAACCTACGAGCAGTACTTC. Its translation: CASSFPTYEQYF.

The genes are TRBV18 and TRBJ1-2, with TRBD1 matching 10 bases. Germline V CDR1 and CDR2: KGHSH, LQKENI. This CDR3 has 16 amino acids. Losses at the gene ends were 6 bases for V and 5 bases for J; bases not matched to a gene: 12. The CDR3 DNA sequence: TGTGCCAGCTCCCCGGGACAGGGGCTTCAAGTGTATGGCTACACCTTC. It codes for CASSPGQGLQVYGYTF.

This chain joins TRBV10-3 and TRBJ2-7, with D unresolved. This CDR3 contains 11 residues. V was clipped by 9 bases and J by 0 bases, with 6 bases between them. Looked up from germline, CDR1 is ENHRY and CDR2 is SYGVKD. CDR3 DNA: TGTGCCATACAGAGCTCCTACGAGCAGTACTTC. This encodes CAIQSSYEQYF.

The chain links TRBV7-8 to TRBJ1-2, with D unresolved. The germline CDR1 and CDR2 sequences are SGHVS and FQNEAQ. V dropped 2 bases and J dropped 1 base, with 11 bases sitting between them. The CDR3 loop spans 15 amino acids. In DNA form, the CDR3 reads TGTGCCAGCAGCTTACTCACTGCCCATAACTATGGCTACACCTTC. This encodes CASSLLTAHNYGYTF.

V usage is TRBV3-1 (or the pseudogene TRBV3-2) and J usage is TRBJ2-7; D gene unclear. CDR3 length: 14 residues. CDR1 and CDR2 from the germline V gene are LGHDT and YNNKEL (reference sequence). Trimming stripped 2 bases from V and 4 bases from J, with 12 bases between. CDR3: CASSQPSHSYEQYF. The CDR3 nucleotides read TGTGCCAGCAGCCAACCATCCCACTCGTACGAGCAGTACTTC.

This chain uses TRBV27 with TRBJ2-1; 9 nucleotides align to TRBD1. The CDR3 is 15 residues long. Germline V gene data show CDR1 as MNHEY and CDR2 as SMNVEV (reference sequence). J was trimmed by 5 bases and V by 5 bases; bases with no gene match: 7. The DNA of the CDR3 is TGTGCCAGCAGTCCCGGGACAGGGTGGAACAATGAGCAGTTCTTC. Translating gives CASSPGTGWNNEQFF.

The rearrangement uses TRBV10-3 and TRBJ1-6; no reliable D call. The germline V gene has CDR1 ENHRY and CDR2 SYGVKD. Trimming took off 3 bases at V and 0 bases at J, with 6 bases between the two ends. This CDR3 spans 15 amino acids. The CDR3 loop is CAISDRNSYNSPLHF. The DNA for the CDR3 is TGTGCCATCAGTGACAGGAACTCCTATAATTCACCCCTCCACTTT.

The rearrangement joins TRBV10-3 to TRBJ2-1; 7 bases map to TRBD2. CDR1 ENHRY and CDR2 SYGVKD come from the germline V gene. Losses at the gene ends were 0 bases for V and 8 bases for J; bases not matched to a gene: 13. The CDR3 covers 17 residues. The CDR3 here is CAISESAGVGVIDEQFF. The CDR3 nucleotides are TGTGCCATCAGTGAGTCTGCGGGGGTTGGAGTTATTGATGAGCAGTTCTTC.

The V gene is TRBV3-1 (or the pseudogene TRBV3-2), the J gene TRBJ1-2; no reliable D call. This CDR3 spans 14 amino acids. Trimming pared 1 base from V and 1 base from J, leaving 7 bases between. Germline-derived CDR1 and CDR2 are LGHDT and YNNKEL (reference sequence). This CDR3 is CASSQVSDNYGYTF. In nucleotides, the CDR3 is TGTGCCAGCAGCCAAGTGTCAGATAACTATGGCTACACCTTC.

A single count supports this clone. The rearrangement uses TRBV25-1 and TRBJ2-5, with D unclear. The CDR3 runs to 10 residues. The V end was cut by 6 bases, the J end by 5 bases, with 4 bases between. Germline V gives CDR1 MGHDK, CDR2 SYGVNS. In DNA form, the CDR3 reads TGTGCCAGCAGCGGGGAGACCCAGTACTTC. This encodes CASSGETQYF. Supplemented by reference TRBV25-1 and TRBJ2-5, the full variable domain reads EADIYQTPRYLVIGTGKKITLECSQTMGHDKMYWYQQDPGMELHLIHYSYGVNSTEKGDLSSESTVSRIRTEHFPLTLESARPSHTSQYLCASSGETQYFGPGTRLLVL.

CDR3 DNA: TGTGCCAGCAGCGTCACAGGGGGCGCCTGGAACACTGAAGCTTTCTTT. Translation: CASSVTGGAWNTEAFF. This chain joins TRBV9 and TRBJ1-1; 9 nucleotides line up with TRBD1. After removal of 2 bases from V and 1 base from J, the junction contained 6 bases not matched to a gene. Germline loops: CDR1 SGDLS, CDR2 YYNGEE. The CDR3 has 16 residues.

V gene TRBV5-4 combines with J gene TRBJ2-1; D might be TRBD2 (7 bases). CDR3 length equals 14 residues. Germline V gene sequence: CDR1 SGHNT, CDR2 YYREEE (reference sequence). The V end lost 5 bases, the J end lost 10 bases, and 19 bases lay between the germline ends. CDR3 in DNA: TGTGCCAGCAGGAAAAAGGGGGGGGCCGGCGAGCAGTTCTTC. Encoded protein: CASRKKGGAGEQFF.

CDR3 region: CASSEARSEQYF. In DNA form, the CDR3 reads TGTGCCAGCAGTGAAGCGCGAAGCGAGCAGTACTTC. The chain uses TRBV2 and TRBJ2-7; D unresolved. This CDR3 contains 12 residues. Trimming shortened V by 0 bases and J by 6 bases, and 6 bases separated the two germline ends. Germline V CDR1 and CDR2: SNHLY, FYNNEI.

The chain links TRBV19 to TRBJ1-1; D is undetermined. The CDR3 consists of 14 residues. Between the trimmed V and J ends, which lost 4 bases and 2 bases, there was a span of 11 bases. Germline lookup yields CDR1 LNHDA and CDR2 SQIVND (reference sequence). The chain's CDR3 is CASSKVTTNTEAFF. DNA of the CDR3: TGTGCCAGTAGTAAGGTGACAACCAACACTGAAGCTTTCTTT.

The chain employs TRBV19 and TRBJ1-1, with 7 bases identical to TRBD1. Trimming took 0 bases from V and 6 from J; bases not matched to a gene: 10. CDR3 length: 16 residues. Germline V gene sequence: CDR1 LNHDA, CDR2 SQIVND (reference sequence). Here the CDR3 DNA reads TGTGCCAGTAGTATAGATTTTTTCGACAGGGACCCTGAAGCTTTCTTT. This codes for CASSIDFFDRDPEAFF.

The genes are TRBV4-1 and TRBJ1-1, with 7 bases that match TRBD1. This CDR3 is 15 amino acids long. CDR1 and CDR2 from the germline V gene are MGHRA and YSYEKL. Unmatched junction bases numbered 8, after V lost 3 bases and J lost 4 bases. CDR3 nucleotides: TGCGCCAGCAGCCACCGACAGGGTCTGGGCACTGAAGCTTTCTTT. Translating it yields CASSHRQGLGTEAFF.

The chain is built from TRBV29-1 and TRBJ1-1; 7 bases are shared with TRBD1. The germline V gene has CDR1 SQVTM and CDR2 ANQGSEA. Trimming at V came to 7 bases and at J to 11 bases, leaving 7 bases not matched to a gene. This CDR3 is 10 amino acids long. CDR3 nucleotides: TGCAGCGCTTACAGGGGAGGTGCTTTCTTT. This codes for CSAYRGGAFF.

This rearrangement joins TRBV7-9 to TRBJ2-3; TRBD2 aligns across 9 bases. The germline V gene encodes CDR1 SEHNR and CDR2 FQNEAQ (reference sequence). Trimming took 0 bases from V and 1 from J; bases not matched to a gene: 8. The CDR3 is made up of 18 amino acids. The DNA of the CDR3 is TGTGCCAGCAGCTTAGCGCGGGGGGGGGCCCTCCGCACAGATACGCAGTATTTT. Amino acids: CASSLARGGALRTDTQYF.

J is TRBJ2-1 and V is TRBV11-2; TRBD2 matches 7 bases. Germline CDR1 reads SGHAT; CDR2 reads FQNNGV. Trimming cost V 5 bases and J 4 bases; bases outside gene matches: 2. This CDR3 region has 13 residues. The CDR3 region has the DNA TGTGCCAGCAGCGGACTAGGTTACAATGAGCAGTTCTTC. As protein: CASSGLGYNEQFF.

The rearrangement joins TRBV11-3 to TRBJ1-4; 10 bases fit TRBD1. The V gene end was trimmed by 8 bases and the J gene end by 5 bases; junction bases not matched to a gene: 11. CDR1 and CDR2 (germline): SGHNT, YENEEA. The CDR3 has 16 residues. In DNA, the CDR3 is TGTGCCAGCGCCCCGGGACAGGGGAAGGAAAATGAAAAACTGTTTTTT. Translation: CASAPGQGKENEKLFF.

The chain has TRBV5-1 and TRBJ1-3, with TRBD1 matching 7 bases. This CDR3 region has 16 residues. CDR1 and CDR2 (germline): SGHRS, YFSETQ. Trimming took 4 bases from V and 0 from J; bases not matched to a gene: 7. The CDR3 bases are TGCGCCAGCAGCCCCGGACAGGAGAGCTCTGGAAACACCATATATTTT. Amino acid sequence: CASSPGQESSGNTIYF.

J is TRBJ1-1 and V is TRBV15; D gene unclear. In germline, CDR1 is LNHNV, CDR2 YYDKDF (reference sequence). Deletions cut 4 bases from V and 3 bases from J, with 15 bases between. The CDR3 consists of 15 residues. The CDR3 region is CATSTRRSLYTEAFF. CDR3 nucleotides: TGTGCCACCAGCACTAGAAGGAGTCTTTACACTGAAGCTTTCTTT.

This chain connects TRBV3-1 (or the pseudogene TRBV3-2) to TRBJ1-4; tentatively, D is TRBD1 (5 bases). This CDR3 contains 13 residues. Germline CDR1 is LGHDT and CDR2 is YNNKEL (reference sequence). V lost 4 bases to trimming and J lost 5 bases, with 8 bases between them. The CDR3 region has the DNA TGTGCCAGCAGCCGCTACAGGAATGAAAAACTGTTTTTT. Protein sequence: CASSRYRNEKLFF.

The CDR3 loop is CASSWSQGSYNEQFF. Written as DNA, the CDR3 is TGTGCCAGCAGTTGGTCACAGGGTTCCTACAATGAGCAGTTCTTC. V usage is TRBV6-5 and J usage is TRBJ2-1; TRBD1 is a possible D gene (6 bases). CDR3 length: 15 residues. V was shortened by 4 bases and J by 1 base, with 11 bases between the two germline ends. CDR1 and CDR2 from the germline V gene are MNHEY and SVGAGI.

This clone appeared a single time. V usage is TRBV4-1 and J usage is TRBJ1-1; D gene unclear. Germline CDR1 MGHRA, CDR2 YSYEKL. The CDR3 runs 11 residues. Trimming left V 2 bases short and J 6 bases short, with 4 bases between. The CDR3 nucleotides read TGCGCCAGCAGCCAATCGGCTGAAGCTTTCTTT. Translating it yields CASSQSAEAFF.

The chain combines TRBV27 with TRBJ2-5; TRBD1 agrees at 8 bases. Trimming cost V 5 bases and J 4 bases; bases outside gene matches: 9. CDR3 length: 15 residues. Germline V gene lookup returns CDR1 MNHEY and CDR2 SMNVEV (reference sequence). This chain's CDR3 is CASSPWTGLRETQYF. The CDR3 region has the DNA TGTGCCAGCAGTCCCTGGACAGGGTTGCGAGAGACCCAGTACTTC.

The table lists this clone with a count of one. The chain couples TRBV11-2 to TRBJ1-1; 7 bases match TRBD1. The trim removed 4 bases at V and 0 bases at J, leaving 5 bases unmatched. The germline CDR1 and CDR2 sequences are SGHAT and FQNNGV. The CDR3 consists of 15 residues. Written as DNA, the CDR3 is TGTGCCAGCAGCTCACGACAGGGATTGAACACTGAAGCTTTCTTT. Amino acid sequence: CASSSRQGLNTEAFF. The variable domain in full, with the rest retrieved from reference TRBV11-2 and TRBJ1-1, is EAGVAQSPRYKIIEKRQSVAFWCNPISGHATLYWYQQILGQGPKLLIQFQNNGVVDDSQLPKDRFSAERLKGVDSTLKIQPAKLEDSAVYLCASSSRQGLNTEAFFGQGTRLTVV.